Reported below is one T cell receptor (beta chain). This clonotype occurred many times. The specificity of this receptor is unknown. The input lacks base qualities; no much larger clone sits a single base away. The time point label on this specimen signifies: before trial treatment. Donors were enrolled in RACIN, a single-arm phase I dose-escalation trial in which nivolumab, ipilimumab, aspirin, low-dose cyclophosphamide and low-dose radiotherapy were combined. Eligible patients had advanced, TIL-negative solid tumors. The entry originates in a study of low-dose radiotherapy and immunotherapy resistance in tumors (dated by TCRdb to between 2021 and 2022). Background for the entire study: In Cohort 1, each fraction delivered 0.5 Gy every 2 weeks, and the prescribed total PTV dose was 6.5 Gy. Patients in Cohort 2 were given 1 Gy per fraction every two weeks, for a total of 13 Gy across 26 weeks. Patients were given nivolumab as a 240 mg flat dose every two weeks and ipilimumab at 1 mg/kg every six weeks, with both drugs delivered intravenously. Cyclophosphamide 200 mg/m2 was given intravenously every two weeks, one day before each radiation and immunotherapy administration. Aspirin 300 mg was taken orally once daily by patients for four cycles, starting on cycle 1 day 1. Trial participants were not randomized into treatment groups. Eight patients were included in the translational analysis: three from the first dose cohort and the first five from the second dose cohort.

From its cysteine to its phenylalanine, the CDR3 spans 17 amino acids. Only the CDR3 DNA is retained, 51 bases long and in frame from the first base. The germline V gene (reference sequence) specifies MNHEY as CDR1 and SMNVEV as CDR2. The germline V and J ends show losses of 6 bases and 5 bases respectively, and no gene match explains 13 bases of the junction. To make first-strand cDNA, Superscript III was used along with a set of TRAV- and TRBV-specific primers so that both the TCRalpha and TCRbeta chains were covered. TCRs were amplified with Phusion for about 18 PCR cycles using a constant-region primer together with the adapter attached to the V primers. Amplification of the isolated mRNA was done with the MessageAmp II aRNA Amplification Kit, which involved a roughly 16-hour in vitro transcription at 37 degrees C. The Dynabeads mRNA DIRECT Purification Kit was used to isolate the mRNA for TCR sequencing. A second approximately 23-cycle Phusion PCR added indexed Illumina adapters, and products were purified with AMPure XP beads. An Illumina MiniSeq instrument was used to deep-sequence the TCRalpha and TCRbeta libraries. The authors' analysis ran thus. Custom Perl scripts pooled TCR sequences encoding the same protein, removed out-of-frame sequences and computed each clonotype's abundance. Any TCR sequence supported by only a single read was excluded from analysis. Among the metrics used to describe the repertoires were Shannon entropy, Gini index, clonality, richness, and the frequency of TCRs shared between repertoires. Using fastp trimming at Q25 and MiXCR clonotype assembly, TCRdb reanalyzed the public sequencing data and kept in-frame beta chains. Every distinct CDR3 protein forms one entry, paired with its most common genes and DNA. TCRdb's processing, not the authors' own work, is the source of the V and J calls. The sample table holds more than 85,000 distinct CDR3 sequences, of which under 10% were seen once. 0.8% to 1.3% of the sample is held by the ten biggest clonotypes.

The chain is assembled from TRBV27 and TRBJ2-2; 9 middle bases align to TRBD2. Source: PBMCs, taken before treatment. The receptor comes from a male donor with prostate cancer. The CDR3 here reads CASRWAVSGGRTGELFF. The DNA sequence reads TGTGCCAGCAGGTGGGCCGTAAGCGGGGGGCGGACCGGGGAGCTGTTTTTT.